A selection of T cell receptor beta chains follows, all from one sample in a study of siplizumab effects on memory and regulatory T cells. Some clones are missing from TCRdb's copy, which holds only in-frame ones; the method was immunoSEQ multiplex PCR. This table has more than 75,000 clones, 90% to 95% appearing once. Sequenced sample: CD8+ T cells sorted from blood. Source of these receptors: a human donor in good health. The CDR3 runs from the conserved cysteine through the conserved F or W. The D gene is left open where the match is weak. Some rows have no size entry. The others give once, few or many, or a class for an expanded clone.

V: TRBV7-9; size: -; D: -; J: TRBJ1-1; DNA: TGTGCCACCGAGTTTCAGGAGAAGAACACTGAAGCTTTCTTT; CDR3: CATEFQEKNTEAFF
V: TRBV4-3; size: -; D: -; J: TRBJ2-1; DNA: TGCGCCAGCAGCCAAGGAACCGCGACGGGGAATGAGCAGTTCTTC; CDR3: CASSQGTATGNEQFF
V: TRBV6-5; size: -; D: -; J: TRBJ2-3; DNA: TGTGCCAGCAGTTACCTAGGGGGAGGGACAGATACGCAGTATTTT; CDR3: CASSYLGGGTDTQYF
V: TRBV4-1; size: -; D: TRBD2; J: TRBJ2-7; DNA: TGCGCCAGCAGCCAAGAAGGTTCGGGACTAGCGGGGGGGAGCTCCTACGAGCAGTACTTC; CDR3: CASSQEGSGLAGGSSYEQYF
V: TRBV19; size: -; D: TRBD1; J: TRBJ1-1; DNA: TGTGCCTCAACTCAGGGGGCCATCATGAACACTGAAGCTTTCTTT; CDR3: CASTQGAIMNTEAFF
V: TRBV6-6; size: -; D: -; J: TRBJ2-1; DNA: TGTGCCAGCAGTACCCGACAGAGCTCCTACAATGAGCAGTTCTTC; CDR3: CASSTRQSSYNEQFF
V: TRBV6-5; size: few; D: -; J: TRBJ1-5; DNA: TGTGCCAGCAGCCTCAACAGGGATCAGCCCCAGCATTTT; CDR3: CASSLNRDQPQHF
V: TRBV6-1; size: -; D: TRBD2; J: TRBJ2-1; DNA: TGTGCCAGCACCATAGCGGGGGGTAGTAATGAGCAGTTCTTC; CDR3: CASTIAGGSNEQFF
V: TRBV5-1; size: -; D: -; J: TRBJ2-7; DNA: TGCGCCAGCAGCTTGGTCGGGGTCGAGCAGTACTTC; CDR3: CASSLVGVEQYF
V: TRBV2; size: -; D: TRBD2; J: TRBJ2-3; DNA: TGTGCCAGCAGTGGGGGACTAGTTCCCCACACAGATACGCAGTATTTT; CDR3: CASSGGLVPHTDTQYF
V: TRBV2; size: once; D: -; J: TRBJ1-1; DNA: TGTGCCACCCTCTGGGGGCGAGAAGCAACTATGAACACTGAAGCTTTCTTT; CDR3: CATLWGREATMNTEAFF
V: TRBV5-5; size: once; D: -; J: TRBJ2-2; DNA: TGTGCCAGCAGCTTGGTAAATGGGAACCCCGGGGAGCTGTTTTTT; CDR3: CASSLVNGNPGELFF
V: TRBV7-8; size: -; D: -; J: TRBJ2-7; DNA: TGTGCCAGCAGCTTAGATGGGGGTTACTACGAGCAGTACTTC; CDR3: CASSLDGGYYEQYF
V: TRBV11-2; size: -; D: -; J: TRBJ2-7; DNA: TGTGCCAGCAGCCCGGGAATTGCCTACGAGCAGTACTTC; CDR3: CASSPGIAYEQYF
V: TRBV6-5; size: -; D: -; J: TRBJ1-1; DNA: TGTGCCAGCAGGGTATACATGAACACTGAAGCTTTCTTT; CDR3: CASRVYMNTEAFF
V: TRBV7-9; size: -; D: -; J: TRBJ2-7; DNA: TGTGCCAGCAGCTTATCCGCCTACGAGCAGTACTTC; CDR3: CASSLSAYEQYF
V: TRBV27; size: -; D: -; J: TRBJ2-7; DNA: TGTGCCAGCAGTCCCACGGAGTCCTACGAGCAGTACTTC; CDR3: CASSPTESYEQYF
V: TRBV9; size: medium-sized; D: -; J: TRBJ1-1; DNA: TGTGCCAGCAGCGTAGCGTACAGGGACACTGAAGCTTTCTTT; CDR3: CASSVAYRDTEAFF
V: TRBV27; size: -; D: -; J: TRBJ2-5; DNA: TGTGCCAGCAGCGATATTACAGAAGAGACCCAGTACTTC; CDR3: CASSDITEETQYF
V: TRBV9; size: -; D: TRBD2; J: TRBJ2-2; DNA: TGTGCCAGCAGCACGGGACTAGCGGGAGTTCTAGGGGAGCTGTTTTTT; CDR3: CASSTGLAGVLGELFF
V: TRBV4-3; size: -; D: -; J: TRBJ2-7; DNA: TGCGCCAGCAGCCAAGACCTCGTTGGGTACGAGCAGTACTTC; CDR3: CASSQDLVGYEQYF
V: TRBV27; size: -; D: -; J: TRBJ2-7; DNA: TGTGCCAGCAGTTTATTTGCGGGGATCTACGAGCAGTACTTC; CDR3: CASSLFAGIYEQYF
V: TRBV30; size: -; D: -; J: TRBJ2-2; DNA: TGTGCCTGGTGGGGCGGGGCCGGTGTCGGGGAGCTGTTTTTT; CDR3: CAWWGGAGVGELFF
V: TRBV29-1; size: -; D: -; J: TRBJ2-7; DNA: TGCAGCGCCCTGCCGGGGTTAGGGCGCCCGGGCGAGCAGTACTTC; CDR3: CSALPGLGRPGEQYF
V: TRBV25-1; size: -; D: TRBD1; J: TRBJ1-2; DNA: TGTGCCAGCTCCCTCCAGGGGGCGGATGGCTACACCTTC; CDR3: CASSLQGADGYTF
V: TRBV5-8; size: -; D: TRBD2; J: TRBJ2-5; DNA: TGTGCCAGCAGCCCATCTAGCGGACAAGAGACCCAGTACTTC; CDR3: CASSPSSGQETQYF
V: TRBV2; size: -; D: -; J: TRBJ1-2; DNA: TGTGCCAGCAGTGGAGCAGAGAACTATGGCTACACCTTC; CDR3: CASSGAENYGYTF
V: TRBV7-9; size: -; D: -; J: TRBJ2-7; DNA: TGTGCCAGCACCCCGCCTAGCGAGACCTACGAGCAGTACTTC; CDR3: CASTPPSETYEQYF
V: TRBV12-5; size: few; D: -; J: TRBJ1-1; DNA: TGTGCTAGTGGGTTAGGGGACACTGAAGCTTTCTTT; CDR3: CASGLGDTEAFF
V: TRBV5-1; size: -; D: -; J: TRBJ2-7; DNA: TGCGCCAGCAGCTTTGAATACGAGCAGTACTTC; CDR3: CASSFEYEQYF
V: TRBV27; size: -; D: -; J: TRBJ2-6; DNA: TGTGCCAGCACCATGTGGGGGAGTCACTCTGGGGCCAACGTCCTGACTTTC; CDR3: CASTMWGSHSGANVLTF
V: TRBV9; size: once; D: -; J: TRBJ1-1; DNA: TGTGCCAGCAGCGTAGCGGGACACGCGAACACTGAAGCTTTCTTT; CDR3: CASSVAGHANTEAFF
V: TRBV7-6; size: -; D: -; J: TRBJ2-7; DNA: TGTGCCAGCAGCTACCAGGGGGGGGCCGAGCAGTACTTC; CDR3: CASSYQGGAEQYF
V: TRBV28; size: -; D: -; J: TRBJ2-1; DNA: TGTGCCAGCAGGCCTCGGGGAGCGACCTACAATGAGCAGTTCTTC; CDR3: CASRPRGATYNEQFF
V: TRBV27; size: -; D: TRBD2; J: TRBJ2-7; DNA: TGTGCCAGCAGTCTAAGGGGAGCGGGAGGGCCAGAGCAGTACTTC; CDR3: CASSLRGAGGPEQYF
V: TRBV2; size: -; D: -; J: TRBJ2-5; DNA: TGTGCCAGCAGTGGACTACCTACCCAAGAGACCCAGTACTTC; CDR3: CASSGLPTQETQYF
V: TRBV7-9; size: -; D: -; J: TRBJ2-1; DNA: TGTGCCAGCAGCTTAGGTCCTAATTACAATGAGCAGTTCTTC; CDR3: CASSLGPNYNEQFF
V: TRBV4-1; size: -; D: -; J: TRBJ2-1; DNA: TGCGCCAGCGGGGGAATCGAATCCTACAATGAGCAGTTCTTC; CDR3: CASGGIESYNEQFF
V: TRBV7-9; size: -; D: -; J: TRBJ2-3; DNA: TGTGCCAGCAGCCCTCCACTCTACCCTAGCACAGATACGCAGTATTTT; CDR3: CASSPPLYPSTDTQYF
V: TRBV4-1; size: -; D: -; J: TRBJ1-5; DNA: TGCGCCAGCAGCCAAGAAGCGGATCAGCCCCAGCATTTT; CDR3: CASSQEADQPQHF
V: TRBV15; size: -; D: -; J: TRBJ2-6; DNA: TGTGCCACCAGCAGAGATGGGGGCTCTGGGGCCAACGTCCTGACTTTC; CDR3: CATSRDGGSGANVLTF
V: TRBV5-1; size: once; D: TRBD2; J: TRBJ2-7; DNA: TGCGCCAGCAGCTTGCAGGGAGGGATGGGCGAGCAGTACTTC; CDR3: CASSLQGGMGEQYF
V: TRBV5-1; size: -; D: -; J: TRBJ2-1; DNA: TGCGCCAGCAGCTTGGCCGTGACTAGGGCCGATGAGCAGTTCTTC; CDR3: CASSLAVTRADEQFF
V: TRBV7-1; size: -; D: -; J: TRBJ2-6; DNA: TGTGCCAGCAGCTTTCGGGGCCCTGGGGCCAACGTCCTGACTTTC; CDR3: CASSFRGPGANVLTF
V: TRBV7-2; size: -; D: -; J: TRBJ2-1; DNA: TGTGCCAGCAGCTCAGCCTACAATGAGCAGTTCTTC; CDR3: CASSSAYNEQFF